The following is a TCR beta chain sequence with its context. This sample was taken from a study of blood T cell repertoires in COVID-19. The table came from immunoSEQ multiplex PCR; TCRdb's copy has only in-frame clones and leaves some out. This sample has about 310,000 clones, with around 90% found just once. This clonotype was obtained from a woman aged 18 to 35 with acute COVID-19. Sequenced material: PBMCs or T cells enriched from blood (not recorded which).

The CDR3 region is CASSYSITSGSYEQYF. The CDR3 nucleotides read TGTGCCAGCAGTTACTCGATAACTAGCGGGAGCTACGAGCAGTACTTC. The V gene is TRBV6-5, the J gene TRBJ2-7; 11 positions match TRBD2. The CDR3 covers 16 residues. Unmatched junction bases numbered 4, after V lost 0 bases and J lost 3 bases. Looked up from germline, CDR1 is MNHEY and CDR2 is SVGAGI.